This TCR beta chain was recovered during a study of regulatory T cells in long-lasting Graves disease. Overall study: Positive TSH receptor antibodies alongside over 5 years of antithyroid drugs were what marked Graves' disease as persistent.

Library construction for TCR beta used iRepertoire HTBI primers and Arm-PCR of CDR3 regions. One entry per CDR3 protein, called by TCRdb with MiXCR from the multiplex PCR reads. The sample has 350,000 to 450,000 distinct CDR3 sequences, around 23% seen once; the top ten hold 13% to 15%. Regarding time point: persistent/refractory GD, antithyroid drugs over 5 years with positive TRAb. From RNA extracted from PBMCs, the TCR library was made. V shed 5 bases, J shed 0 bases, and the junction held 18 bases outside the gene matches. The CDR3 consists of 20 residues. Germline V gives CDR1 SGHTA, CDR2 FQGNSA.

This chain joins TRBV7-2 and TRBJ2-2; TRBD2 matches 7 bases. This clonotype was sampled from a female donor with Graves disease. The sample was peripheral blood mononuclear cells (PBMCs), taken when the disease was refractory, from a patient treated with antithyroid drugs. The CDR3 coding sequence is TGTGCCAGCAGCCTCTTAGGCGGGGCCGGGACTAATTCGAACACCGGGGAGCTGTTTTTT. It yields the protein CASSLLGGAGTNSNTGELFF.